This T cell receptor beta chain was obtained from a study of identical twins. The cDNA had a unique molecular identifier and a template-switch universal primer site. TCRdb re-called the 5' RACE reads through MiXCR, storing one row per CDR3 protein. This table has 700,000 or so distinct CDR3 sequences, roughly 20% appearing once. This CDR3 has 14 amino acids. Germline assignment: CDR1 SGDLS and CDR2 YYNGEE. The V gene lost 0 bases and the J gene lost 5 bases, with 11 bases spanning the gap. This sample was also put to use in a study of T cells expressing NK-cell markers.

V usage is TRBV9 and J usage is TRBJ2-5, with D tentatively TRBD2 (5 bases). Sequencing used PBMCs. The sequence was collected from a woman aged 18-35 years in good health. DNA of the CDR3: TGTGCCAGCAGCGTAGCAAGGGAGCGGGAGACCCAGTACTTC. Protein product: CASSVARERETQYF.